A single sample is the source of the 2 T cell receptor beta chains below, sequenced in a study of T cell clonality in common variable immunodeficiency. Study-level results: In common variable immunodeficiency, TCR beta chains reportedly carried fewer deletions and N-nucleotide insertions.

Antigens for these TCRs are unknown. The assay was immunoSEQ multiplex PCR, and TCRdb's table has in-frame clones only and misses some. Listed for the sample are over 15,000 clones, none seen a single time. Sequencing was done on a sample of peripheral blood mononuclear cells. The receptor set was obtained from a human donor with common variable immunodeficiency.

This clone was counted only a few times. The CDR3 reads CASSPPGGGNQPQHF. CDR3 DNA (partial): TGTGCCAGCAGCCCCCCCGGGGGGGGCAATCAGCCC. The chain has TRBV7-9 and TRBJ1-5, with a weak D call TRBD1 (5 bases). Read sequence stops 3 residues before the CDR3 end, and the germline J gene provides the missing end. CDR3 length: 15 amino acids. Trimming left V 5 bases short and J 2 bases short, with 13 bases between. Germline V gives CDR1 SEHNR, CDR2 FQNEAQ (reference sequence).

The table lists this clone with many counts. From the germline J gene comes the end of the CDR3, since the read stops 3 residues before it. The chain has TRBV20-1 and TRBJ2-2; 7 positions match TRBD1. CDR1 and CDR2 (germline): DFQATT, SNEGSKA (reference sequence). V lost 5 bases and J lost 4; bases outside the gene matches: 4. CDR3 length: 13 residues. The covered CDR3 bases are TGCAGTGCTCCCGGACAGGCCACCGGGGAG. Amino acids: CSAPGQATGE. The entire CDR3 reads CSAPGQATGELFF.